These 5 T cell receptor beta chains originate from one sample sequenced in a study of T cell responses to AZD1222 COVID-19 vaccine. The repertoire was sequenced with immunoSEQ multiplex PCR; TCRdb's copy has only in-frame clones and lacks some. The sample includes some 130,000 clones, roughly nine tenths seen only once; the top ten take about 2.7%. Sequenced here: peripheral blood, sampled on day 0 of AZD1222 vaccination. These receptors came from an adult in good health.

The V and J genes are TRBV5-1 and TRBJ2-7; the D is unclear. This CDR3 comprises 13 residues. Trimming left V 2 bases short and J 7 bases short, with 13 bases between. Looked up from germline, CDR1 is SGHRS and CDR2 is YFSETQ. The CDR3 nucleotides read TGCGCCAGCAGCTTCGGGTCCTCTCGGGAGCAGTACTTC. Amino acid sequence: CASSFGSSREQYF. Looking up the rest from reference TRBV5-1 and TRBJ2-7 gives the full variable domain: KAGVTQTPRYLIKTRGQQVTLSCSPISGHRSVSWYQQTPGQGLQFLFEYFSETQRNKGNFPGRFSGRQFSNSRSEMNVSTLELGDSALYLCASSFGSSREQYFGPGTRLTVT.

The chain links TRBV29-1 to TRBJ2-6; TRBD1 matches at 10 bases. This CDR3 has 17 amino acids. Per the germline V gene, CDR1 is SQVTM and CDR2 is ANQGSEA. The V gene end was trimmed by 5 bases and the J gene end by 4 bases; junction bases not matched to a gene: 11. Written as DNA, the CDR3 is TGCAGCGTTAAAAAGAGCGGGACAGGGGCCGGGGCCAACGTCCTGACTTTC. It codes for CSVKKSGTGAGANVLTF. Variable domain in full (rest from reference TRBV29-1 and TRBJ2-6): SAVISQKPSRDICQRGTSLTIQCQVDSQVTMMFWYRQQPGQSLTLIATANQGSEATYESGFVIDKFPISRPNLTFSTLTVSNMSPEDSSIYLCSVKKSGTGAGANVLTFGAGSRLTVL.

The chain carries TRBV27 and TRBJ1-6; D gene ambiguous. The CDR3 is made up of 13 amino acids. V lost 3 bases and J lost 7, with 7 bases in between. CDR1 MNHEY and CDR2 SMNVEV come from the germline V gene (reference sequence). The CDR3 is CASSFRENSPLHF. Here the CDR3 DNA reads TGTGCCAGCAGTTTCCGGGAGAATTCACCCCTCCACTTT.

This rearrangement joins TRBV7-3 to TRBJ2-2; the D gene is possibly TRBD1 (5 bases). V dropped 5 bases and J dropped 6 bases, with 10 bases sitting between them. Germline loops: CDR1 SGHTA, CDR2 FQGTGA. This CDR3 spans 13 amino acids. The CDR3 region is CASSPGPAGELFF. The CDR3 nucleotides are TGTGCCAGCAGCCCAGGGCCCGCCGGGGAGCTGTTTTTT.

J is TRBJ1-2 and V is TRBV6-5; 7 nucleotides match TRBD1. The junction had 6 bases not matched to a gene; V was cut back by 6 bases and J by 5 bases. Germline V gene lookup returns CDR1 MNHEY and CDR2 SVGAGI. The CDR3 loop spans 13 amino acids. CDR3 region: CASRAGTAYGYTF. As DNA, the CDR3 is TGTGCCAGCAGAGCCGGGACAGCATATGGCTACACCTTC.